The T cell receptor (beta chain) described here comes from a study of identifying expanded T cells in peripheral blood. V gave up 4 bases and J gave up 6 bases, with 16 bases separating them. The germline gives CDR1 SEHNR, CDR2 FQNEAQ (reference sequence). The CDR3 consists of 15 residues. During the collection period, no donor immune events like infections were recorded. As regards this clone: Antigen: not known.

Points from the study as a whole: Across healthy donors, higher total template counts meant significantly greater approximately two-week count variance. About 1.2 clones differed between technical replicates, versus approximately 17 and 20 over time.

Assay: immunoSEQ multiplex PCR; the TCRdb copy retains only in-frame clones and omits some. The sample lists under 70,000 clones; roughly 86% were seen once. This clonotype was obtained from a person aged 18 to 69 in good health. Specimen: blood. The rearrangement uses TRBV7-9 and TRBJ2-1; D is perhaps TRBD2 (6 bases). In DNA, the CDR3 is TGTGCCAGCAGCTCCTCTCCGGGACTCATCAATGAGCAGTTCTTC. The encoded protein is CASSSSPGLINEQFF.